Presented here are 21 T cell receptor beta chains from one specimen sequenced in a study of cytomegalovirus exposure and HLA in healthy donors. Use of 60 Vbeta and 13 Jbeta primers characterized the PCR. The method was immunoSEQ multiplex PCR; TCRdb's version includes in-frame clones alone and lacks a portion of them. The repertoire includes about 120,000 clones, over 60% of them detected once, and about 8.3% sits in the top ten. The material sequenced was PBMCs. Every receptor here comes from a woman in her thirties or forties in good health and CMV-seropositive.

The CDR3 here is CASSGFSGNTIYF. In nucleotides, the CDR3 is TGTGCCAGTTCAGGCTTCTCTGGAAACACCATATATTTT. The rearrangement uses TRBV19 and TRBJ1-3; D unclear. This CDR3 region has 13 residues. Germline V gene lookup returns CDR1 LNHDA and CDR2 SQIVND (reference sequence). V shed 8 bases and J shed 0 bases, with 8 bases lying between them.

This chain uses TRBV19 with TRBJ1-1; TRBD1 agrees at 8 bases. From germline, CDR1 is LNHDA and CDR2 SQIVND (reference sequence). Germline trimming cut 6 bases from V and 0 bases from J; bases unmatched to any gene: 9. The CDR3 length is 16 residues. DNA of the CDR3: TGTGCCAGTAGGACAATAGGACAGGGAATGAACACTGAAGCTTTCTTT. Its translation is CASRTIGQGMNTEAFF.

This clone was recorded a few times. J is TRBJ1-4 and V is TRBV6-5; D might be TRBD1 (5 bases). Trimming took 7 bases from V and 5 from J, leaving 14 bases between them. The CDR3 contains 14 residues. Germline values: CDR1 MNHEY, CDR2 SVGAGI. The DNA for the CDR3 is TGTGCCAGCACTCGGGGACGGGGGAATGAAAAACTGTTTTTT. Translated: CASTRGRGNEKLFF.

The rearrangement joins TRBV28 to TRBJ1-6; possible D gene TRBD1, 5 bases. There are 15 residues in the CDR3. The germline V and J ends were trimmed by 7 bases and 4 bases, with 14 bases remaining between them. Germline V gene data show CDR1 as MDHEN and CDR2 as SYDVKM. The CDR3 reads CASIADREYNSPLHF. The CDR3 region has the DNA TGTGCCAGCATCGCCGACAGAGAATATAATTCACCCCTCCACTTT.

Only a few counts were recorded for this clone. The chain joins TRBV5-1 to TRBJ2-1; the match to TRBD2 covers 7 bases. Germline CDR1 and CDR2: SGHRS and YFSETQ. Germline trimming cut 0 bases from V and 0 bases from J; bases unmatched to any gene: 0. The CDR3 is 15 residues long. DNA of the CDR3: TGCGCCAGCAGCTTGGGGGACTACTCCTACAATGAGCAGTTCTTC. Encoded protein: CASSLGDYSYNEQFF. Drawing the rest from reference TRBV5-1 and TRBJ2-1, the complete variable domain is KAGVTQTPRYLIKTRGQQVTLSCSPISGHRSVSWYQQTPGQGLQFLFEYFSETQRNKGNFPGRFSGRQFSNSRSEMNVSTLELGDSALYLCASSLGDYSYNEQFFGPGTRLTVL.

This chain uses TRBV7-9 with TRBJ1-1; TRBD1 is a possible D gene (6 bases). V was shortened by 4 bases and J by 4 bases, with 19 bases between the two germline ends. The CDR3 sequence is 16 residues long. Germline V lookup: CDR1 SEHNR, CDR2 FQNEAQ (reference sequence). The DNA of the CDR3 is TGTGCCAGCAGCTCGCCCGGGGGCGCGGGGGGCACTGAAGCTTTCTTT. Its protein is CASSSPGGAGGTEAFF.

The chain employs TRBV27 and TRBJ1-4; a possible D gene is TRBD1 (6 bases). V was pared by 3 bases and J by 3 bases, with 14 bases between. The CDR3 is 16 amino acids. The germline CDR1 and CDR2 sequences are MNHEY and SMNVEV (reference sequence). CDR3 nucleotide sequence: TGTGCCAGCAGTTTTTCGTCGACAGGACCTAATGAAAAACTGTTTTTT. It encodes CASSFSSTGPNEKLFF. Variable domain in full (rest from reference TRBV27 and TRBJ1-4): EAQVTQNPRYLITVTGKKLTVTCSQNMNHEYMSWYRQDPGLGLRQIYYSMNVEVTDKGDVPEGYKVSRKEKRNFPLILESPSPNQTSLYFCASSFSSTGPNEKLFFGSGTQLSVL.

The chain carries TRBV6-1 and TRBJ2-1; 7 nucleotides align to TRBD1. Losses at the gene ends were 6 bases for V and 8 bases for J; bases not matched to a gene: 10. The CDR3 covers 14 residues. Germline assignment: CDR1 MNHNS and CDR2 SASEGT. CDR3 coding DNA: TGTGCCAGCAGGACCGGGACAGTGGGCGATGAGCAGTTCTTC. Protein: CASRTGTVGDEQFF.

The rearrangement links TRBV5-1 to TRBJ1-6; TRBD1 might be the D (5 bases). The V end lost 3 bases, the J end lost 3 bases, and 10 bases lay between the germline ends. Germline CDR1 SGHRS, CDR2 YFSETQ. The CDR3 length is 15 residues. CDR3 sequence reads: CASSWQGGYNSPLHF. CDR3 nucleotides: TGCGCCAGCAGCTGGCAGGGAGGCTATAATTCACCCCTCCACTTT.

This clone has only a few counts. This chain links TRBV30 with TRBJ1-6; D might be TRBD1 (5 bases). The CDR3 is 12 amino acids. Germline V gene lookup returns CDR1 GTSNPN and CDR2 SVGIG (reference sequence). V was shortened by 5 bases and J by 6 bases, with 8 bases between the two germline ends. The CDR3 protein is CAWRQPNSPLHF. The CDR3, as DNA: TGTGCCTGGCGACAGCCTAATTCACCCCTCCACTTT.

The genes are TRBV5-1 and TRBJ1-2; possibly TRBD1 for D (6 bases). CDR1 SGHRS and CDR2 YFSETQ come from the germline V gene. Trimming took off 0 bases at V and 5 bases at J, with 11 bases between the two ends. CDR3 length: 14 amino acids. The CDR3 DNA sequence: TGCGCCAGCAGCTTGGAGACAGGAAGTTATGGCTACACCTTC. It specifies CASSLETGSYGYTF. The variable domain in full, with the rest retrieved from reference TRBV5-1 and TRBJ1-2, is KAGVTQTPRYLIKTRGQQVTLSCSPISGHRSVSWYQQTPGQGLQFLFEYFSETQRNKGNFPGRFSGRQFSNSRSEMNVSTLELGDSALYLCASSLETGSYGYTFGSGTRLTVV.

DNA of the CDR3: TGTGCCAGCAGCTCGGCTGGGGAGTCACTAAAAAATGAGCAGTTCTTC. It specifies CASSSAGESLKNEQFF. J is TRBJ2-1 and V is TRBV11-2; D is perhaps TRBD2 (5 bases). CDR1 and CDR2 from the germline V gene are SGHAT and FQNNGV. The CDR3 contains 16 residues. The V gene lost 4 bases and the J gene lost 7 bases, with 20 bases spanning the gap.

The chain joins TRBV30 to TRBJ2-7; 8 nucleotides agree with TRBD2. CDR1 is GTSNPN, CDR2 SVGIG, per germline (reference sequence). The CDR3 is made up of 14 amino acids. V was clipped by 2 bases and J by 2 bases; unmatched bases: 5. The CDR3 region is CAWSRGGEAYEQYF. CDR3 DNA sequence: TGTGCCTGGAGTCGGGGGGGGGAAGCCTACGAGCAGTACTTC.

The chain is built from TRBV7-9 and TRBJ2-3, with a tentative D call TRBD2 (5 bases). V was trimmed by 5 bases and J by 0 bases, leaving 21 bases between them. The CDR3 is 18 residues long. Germline CDR1 SEHNR, CDR2 FQNEAQ (reference sequence). This CDR3 reads CASSLLTGTSVSTDTQYF. In DNA, the CDR3 is TGTGCCAGCAGCCTTCTCACGGGAACGTCGGTGAGCACAGATACGCAGTATTTT.

There are a few counts of this clone. The rearrangement links TRBV5-1 to TRBJ2-6, with unresolved D. The CDR3 loop spans 15 amino acids. Trimming removed 4 bases from V and 0 bases from J, with 8 bases in between. Germline-derived CDR1 and CDR2 are SGHRS and YFSETQ. The CDR3 DNA is TGCGCCAGCAGCGTAACGGGCTCTGGGGCCAACGTCCTGACTTTC. This gives the protein CASSVTGSGANVLTF.

This clone appeared a few times. This chain links TRBV5-1 with TRBJ1-1; 7 bases line up with TRBD1. In germline, CDR1 is SGHRS, CDR2 YFSETQ. This CDR3 is built from 14 residues. V lost 0 bases to trimming and J lost 6 bases; unmatched junction nucleotides: 5. The CDR3 DNA reads TGCGCCAGCAGCTTGGAGGGGGCCGGCGCTGAAGCTTTCTTT. It encodes CASSLEGAGAEAFF.

The chain combines TRBV7-9 with TRBJ1-6; no reliable D call. The germline V gene has CDR1 SEHNR and CDR2 FQNEAQ (reference sequence). There are 14 residues in the CDR3. The V and J ends lost 5 bases and 9 bases respectively, with 14 bases between them. CDR3 DNA: TGTGCCAGCAGCCTACTAGGGTCTGGTTCACCCCTCCACTTT. Translating it yields CASSLLGSGSPLHF.

The rearrangement uses TRBV6-6 and TRBJ2-7; perhaps TRBD1 as D (6 bases). The CDR3 contains 13 residues. The V end was cut by 3 bases, the J end by 3 bases, with 9 bases between. Germline values: CDR1 MNHNY, CDR2 SVGAGI (reference sequence). The CDR3 region is CASSYMDSYEQYF. The CDR3 coding sequence is TGTGCCAGCAGTTATATGGACAGCTACGAGCAGTACTTC.

The V gene is TRBV11-2, the J gene TRBJ2-3, with 12 bases fitting TRBD2. Per the germline V gene, CDR1 is SGHAT and CDR2 is FQNNGV. The CDR3 loop spans 18 amino acids. J gave up 4 bases and V 5 bases, and 13 bases lay outside the gene matches. CDR3 region: CASSPYRTSGNLPDTQYF. The CDR3 DNA is TGTGCCAGCAGCCCTTACCGGACTAGCGGGAACCTCCCAGATACGCAGTATTTT.

This chain links TRBV9 with TRBJ2-1, with TRBD2 matching over 7 bases. There are 13 residues in the CDR3. V was clipped by 1 base and J by 9 bases; unmatched bases: 4. Germline loops: CDR1 SGDLS, CDR2 YYNGEE. The chain's CDR3 is CASSVNPGGEQFF. DNA of the CDR3: TGTGCCAGCAGCGTAAACCCGGGGGGTGAGCAGTTCTTC. Using reference TRBV9 and TRBJ2-1 for the parts outside the CDR3, the full variable domain is DSGVTQTPKHLITATGQRVTLRCSPRSGDLSVYWYQQSLDQGLQFLIQYYNGEERAKGNILERFSAQQFPDLHSELNLSSLELGDSALYFCASSVNPGGEQFFGPGTRLTVL.

V is TRBV6-5 and J is TRBJ2-4, with a possible D match to TRBD1 (6 bases). V was cut by 5 bases and J by 8 bases, with 19 bases left in between. From germline, CDR1 is MNHEY and CDR2 SVGAGI. The CDR3 is 15 residues long. The CDR3 loop is CASSPRVGGGDIQYF. The CDR3 DNA is TGTGCCAGCAGTCCCCGGGTAGGGGGTGGGGACATTCAGTACTTC.